Below are 20 T cell receptor beta chains sequenced from a single sample in a study of cytomegalovirus exposure and HLA in healthy donors. Method: immunoSEQ multiplex PCR; TCRdb's copy keeps in-frame clones and lacks some. The table lists over 100,000 clones, 80% to 90% of them singletons. Material: PBMCs. Source of these receptors: a woman aged 18 to 35 in good health and CMV-seronegative.

There are a few counts of this clone. V usage is TRBV4-1 and J usage is TRBJ2-1; 7 bases are shared with TRBD1. The germline V gene has CDR1 MGHRA and CDR2 YSYEKL. This CDR3 comprises 15 residues. V gave up 2 bases and J gave up 1 base; unmatched junction bases: 2. CDR3 nucleotides: TGCGCCAGCAGCCAATACAGGGGATCCTACAATGAGCAGTTCTTC. Its translation is CASSQYRGSYNEQFF.

This clone was seen just once. The V and J genes are TRBV7-6 and TRBJ1-1; 11 bases line up with TRBD1. Per germline, CDR1 SGHVS and CDR2 FNYEAQ. The length of the CDR3 is 15 residues. J was trimmed by 4 bases and V by 4 bases; bases with no gene match: 5. As DNA, the CDR3 is TGTGCCAGCAGCTCCGGACAGGGGGCAGGCACTGAAGCTTTCTTT. It encodes CASSSGQGAGTEAFF.

This clone was seen a handful of times. V and J are TRBV7-9 and TRBJ1-1; TRBD1 might be the D (5 bases). Germline V gene sequence: CDR1 SEHNR, CDR2 FQNEAQ (reference sequence). The CDR3 is 15 amino acids. V lost 4 bases and J lost 3, with 15 bases in between. CDR3 nucleotide sequence: TGTGCCAGCAGCTCTCAATCAGACAGCCACACTGAAGCTTTCTTT. This codes for CASSSQSDSHTEAFF.

The CDR3 here is CASTQGDGETQYF. The DNA for the CDR3 is TGCGCCAGCACCCAGGGGGACGGGGAGACCCAGTACTTC. This chain links TRBV10-2 with TRBJ2-5, with 7 bases identical to TRBD1. The ends lost 7 bases at V and 5 bases at J; junction bases unmatched: 7. The CDR3 sequence is 13 residues long. Germline V lookup: CDR1 WSHSY, CDR2 SAAADI.

The chain uses TRBV5-1 and TRBJ2-2, with TRBD1 identical over 7 bases. The CDR3 has 15 amino acids. Germline CDR1 SGHRS, CDR2 YFSETQ. V was clipped by 4 bases and J by 0 bases; unmatched bases: 3. The CDR3 DNA sequence: TGCGCCAGCAGCACAACAGGGGCGAACACCGGGGAGCTGTTTTTT. Protein: CASSTTGANTGELFF.

V usage is TRBV5-1 and J usage is TRBJ2-5; 10 bases are shared with TRBD1. This CDR3 has 16 residues. CDR1 and CDR2 from the germline V gene are SGHRS and YFSETQ. V was pared by 3 bases and J by 2 bases, with 7 bases of the junction left unmatched. CDR3 residues: CASSSSGTGDQETQYF. The CDR3, as DNA: TGCGCCAGCAGCTCCTCAGGGACAGGGGATCAAGAGACCCAGTACTTC.

Only one count was recorded for this clone. The rearrangement joins TRBV6-4 to TRBJ2-3, with D hard to call. Looked up from germline, CDR1 is MRHNA and CDR2 is SNTAGT. This CDR3 contains 13 residues. Trimming pared 2 bases from V and 0 bases from J, leaving 3 bases between. The CDR3 sequence is CASSDRSTDTQYF. The CDR3 nucleotides are TGTGCCAGCAGTGACCGTAGCACAGATACGCAGTATTTT.

This clone turned up a few times. The chain employs TRBV19 and TRBJ2-1, with 9 bases fitting TRBD1. Germline assignment: CDR1 LNHDA and CDR2 SQIVND (reference sequence). The CDR3 is 15 residues long. V was clipped by 7 bases and J by 1 base; unmatched bases: 5. CDR3 sequence: CASTRGTGSYNEQFF. For the CDR3, the DNA is TGTGCCAGTACTAGAGGGACAGGGTCCTACAATGAGCAGTTCTTC.

This clone showed up just a few times. The J gene is TRBJ1-2, the V gene TRBV11-3; D uncertain. Trimming removed 5 bases at V and 6 bases at J, with 13 bases between. Germline values: CDR1 SGHNT, CDR2 YENEEA. This CDR3 has 13 amino acids. CDR3 nucleotide sequence: TGTGCCAGCAGCCTAGTCGGAGGGAATGGCTACACCTTC. Its protein is CASSLVGGNGYTF.

The J gene is TRBJ2-5, the V gene TRBV18; 9 bases align to TRBD1. This CDR3 contains 17 residues. V shed 1 base, J shed 5 bases, and the junction held 11 bases outside the gene matches. CDR1 KGHSH and CDR2 LQKENI come from the germline V gene. The CDR3 sequence is CASSPRIGTGFRETQYF. The DNA for the CDR3 is TGTGCCAGCTCACCACGGATTGGGACAGGGTTTCGGGAGACCCAGTACTTC.

This chain uses TRBV5-4 with TRBJ2-3, with 16 bases fitting TRBD2. From germline, CDR1 is SGHNT and CDR2 YYREEE (reference sequence). The junction had 11 bases not matched to a gene; V was cut back by 6 bases and J by 4 bases. CDR3 length: 18 amino acids. The CDR3 sequence is CASTRPGLAGGHADTQYF. The CDR3 DNA reads as TGTGCCAGCACCCGGCCGGGACTAGCGGGGGGGCATGCAGATACGCAGTATTTT.

The chain has TRBV19 and TRBJ1-2; a possible D gene is TRBD1 (6 bases). Trimming took 3 bases from V and 4 from J, leaving 12 bases between them. The CDR3 is made up of 14 amino acids. Germline CDR1 reads LNHDA; CDR2 reads SQIVND (reference sequence). CDR3: CASSITGKAYGYTF. CDR3 DNA: TGTGCCAGTAGTATCACAGGGAAAGCCTATGGCTACACCTTC. Filled out from reference TRBV19 and TRBJ1-2, the complete variable domain reads DGGITQSPKYLFRKEGQNVTLSCEQNLNHDAMYWYRQDPGQGLRLIYYSQIVNDFQKGDIAEGYSVSREKKESFPLTVTSAQKNPTAFYLCASSITGKAYGYTFGSGTRLTVV.

V gene TRBV11-2 combines with J gene TRBJ1-2, with 8 bases identical to TRBD1. V shed 2 bases, J shed 7 bases, and the junction held 3 bases outside the gene matches. CDR3 length equals 13 residues. The germline gives CDR1 SGHAT, CDR2 FQNNGV. CDR3 loop: CASSLSGGSGYTF. CDR3 in DNA: TGTGCCAGCAGCTTATCAGGGGGCTCTGGCTACACCTTC.

The chain combines TRBV19 with TRBJ1-5, with D perhaps matching TRBD1 (6 bases). Germline loops: CDR1 LNHDA, CDR2 SQIVND (reference sequence). The CDR3 extends over 14 amino acids. Trimming shortened V by 4 bases and J by 0 bases, and 7 bases separated the two germline ends. For the CDR3, the DNA is TGTGCCAGTAGTACGGACAGTAGCAATCAGCCCCAGCATTTT. Translating it yields CASSTDSSNQPQHF.

V usage is TRBV7-9 and J usage is TRBJ1-4; no clear D gene. Trimming cost V 6 bases and J 5 bases, with 13 bases left between them. Germline V gene data show CDR1 as SEHNR and CDR2 as FQNEAQ (reference sequence). The CDR3 has 14 residues. This CDR3 is CASRAEPRNEKLFF. Here the CDR3 DNA reads TGTGCCAGCAGGGCGGAGCCTAGAAATGAAAAACTGTTTTTT.

The chain carries TRBV6-6 and TRBJ2-7, with 8 bases lining up with TRBD1. The CDR3 sequence is 13 residues long. V lost 6 bases to trimming and J lost 2 bases; unmatched junction nucleotides: 3. CDR1 is MNHNY and CDR2 is SVGAGI in the germline V gene (reference sequence). For the CDR3, the DNA is TGTGCCAGCAGACAACAGGGGGCCTACGAGCAGTACTTC. It specifies CASRQQGAYEQYF.

The rearrangement links TRBV6-1 to TRBJ2-2, with D unclear. V was clipped by 8 bases and J by 1 base, with 8 bases between them. Germline values: CDR1 MNHNS, CDR2 SASEGT. The CDR3 extends over 13 amino acids. In DNA, the CDR3 is TGTGCCAGCTGGCTCAAGAACACCGGGGAGCTGTTTTTT. This translates into CASWLKNTGELFF.

The chain combines TRBV11-2 with TRBJ2-3; 10 bases are shared with TRBD1. The germline gives CDR1 SGHAT, CDR2 FQNNGV. The CDR3 sequence is 16 residues long. The trim removed 2 bases at V and 1 base at J, leaving 3 bases unmatched. The CDR3 protein is CASSLLGTGGTDTQYF. The CDR3 DNA is TGTGCCAGCAGCTTATTGGGGACAGGGGGCACAGATACGCAGTATTTT.

There are a few counts of this clone. This rearrangement joins TRBV5-1 to TRBJ1-4, with no clear D. This CDR3 has 14 amino acids. Germline lookup yields CDR1 SGHRS and CDR2 YFSETQ. Trimming removed 4 bases at V and 0 bases at J, with 7 bases between. The CDR3 nucleotides are TGCGCCAGCAGCGAGAGATCAACTAATGAAAAACTGTTTTTT. This gives the protein CASSERSTNEKLFF.

This clone was seen just once. The chain is built from TRBV28 and TRBJ2-3; 8 nucleotides agree with TRBD2. The junction had 11 bases not matched to a gene; V was cut back by 7 bases and J by 2 bases. The CDR3 extends over 16 amino acids. Germline V CDR1 and CDR2: MDHEN, SYDVKM. Written as DNA, the CDR3 is TGTGCCAGCATAACCGGGGGGGTAGTCTTCACAGATACGCAGTATTTT. As protein: CASITGGVVFTDTQYF.